This TCR beta chain was obtained from a study of regulatory T cells in long-lasting Graves disease. Findings and limits, study-wide: Among samples with persistent disease, TRBV28, TRBJ1-2 and TRBJ2-5 were favored.

Time point: persistent/refractory GD, antithyroid drugs over 5 years with positive TRAb. Researchers made the TCR library from RNA that was extracted from PBMCs. Through Arm-PCR of CDR3 regions and iRepertoire HTBI primers, TCR beta libraries were built. TCRdb reprocessed the multiplex PCR reads with MiXCR, giving one entry per CDR3 protein. The sample holds roughly 450,000 distinct CDR3 sequences, 23% seen once. The CDR3 runs 16 residues. Trimming stripped 2 bases from V and 6 bases from J, with 16 bases between. A note on this clonotype: Antigen specificity is unknown.

The specimen was peripheral blood mononuclear cells (PBMCs), collected when the disease was refractory, from a patient treated with antithyroid drugs. The gene calls are TRBV12-3 or TRBV12-4 and TRBJ2-2; the D gene is possibly TRBD2 (5 bases). The clonotype was recovered from a female donor with Graves disease. The CDR3 reads CASSLLGRDPSGELFF. DNA for the CDR3: TGTGCCAGCAGTTTATTGGGCCGGGATCCATCCGGGGAGCTGTTTTTT.